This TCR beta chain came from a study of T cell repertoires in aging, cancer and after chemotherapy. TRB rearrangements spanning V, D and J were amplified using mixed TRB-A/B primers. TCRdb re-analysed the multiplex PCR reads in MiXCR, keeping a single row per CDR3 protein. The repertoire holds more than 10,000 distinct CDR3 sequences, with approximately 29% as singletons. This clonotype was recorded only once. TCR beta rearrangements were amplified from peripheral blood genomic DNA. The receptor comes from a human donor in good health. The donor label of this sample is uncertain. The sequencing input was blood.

CDR3 protein: CASSISGTRDTQYF. The CDR3 region has the DNA TGTGCCAGCAGCATTAGTGGGACTCGGGATACGCAGTATTTT. The chain is built from TRBV7-9 and TRBJ2-3; tentatively, D is TRBD2 (6 bases). The length of the CDR3 is 14 residues. Germline V gene sequence: CDR1 SEHNR, CDR2 FQNEAQ (reference sequence). Trimming took 5 bases from V and 6 from J, leaving 15 bases between them.